Each of the 12 T cell receptor beta chains below was sequenced from the same sample in a study of Ad26.COV2.S vaccination and SARS-CoV-2 variants (dated by TCRdb to about 2021). Receptors were amplified or captured by the immunoSEQ multiplex PCR assay. In TCRdb, the immuneACCESS table is reduced to in-frame sequences with V and J assigned. These tables do not hold every clone; where another copy was compared, an unresolved V gene accounts for under half, and the others remain unexplained. This sample holds around 140,000 clones; around 86% were observed only once. The biggest ten clones account for approximately 5% of the sample. The label giving this sample's time point can be read as: individuals recovered from natural SARS-CoV-2 infection. Sequenced material: peripheral blood, taken after recovery from COVID-19. The receptors were sampled from a human donor who had recovered from COVID-19.

This clone was seen only a few times. The chain links TRBV4-3 to TRBJ1-4; D not resolved. The germline V and J ends were trimmed by 1 base and 2 bases, with 11 bases remaining between them. Germline loops: CDR1 LGHNA, CDR2 YSLEER. The CDR3 runs 16 residues. CDR3 nucleotides: TGCGCCAGCAGCCAAGGCTTGACGGGCACTAATGAAAAACTGTTTTTT. This encodes CASSQGLTGTNEKLFF.

The chain has TRBV2 and TRBJ1-4, with D hard to call. Trimming cost V 6 bases and J 7 bases, with 15 bases left between them. The germline CDR1 and CDR2 sequences are SNHLY and FYNNEI. CDR3 size: 14 residues. CDR3 amino acids: CASSHPGLGEKLFF. CDR3 DNA sequence: TGTGCCAGCAGCCACCCGGGGTTAGGTGAAAAACTGTTTTTT. The whole variable domain, filled in from reference TRBV2 and TRBJ1-4, reads EPEVTQTPSHQVTQMGQEVILRCVPISNHLYFYWYRQILGQKVEFLVSFYNNEISEKSEIFDDQFSVERPDGSNFTLKIRSTKLEDSAMYFCASSHPGLGEKLFFGSGTQLSVL.

The J gene is TRBJ1-1, the V gene TRBV6-5, with D possibly TRBD1 on 5 matching bases. The CDR3 length is 11 residues. V dropped 7 bases and J dropped 5 bases, with 8 bases sitting between them. Germline CDR1 is MNHEY and CDR2 is SVGAGI. The CDR3 loop is CASMGVTEAFF. CDR3 coding DNA: TGTGCCAGCATGGGGGTAACTGAAGCTTTCTTT.

The rearrangement joins TRBV9 to TRBJ1-5; D gene ambiguous. Germline V CDR1 and CDR2: SGDLS, YYNGEE. The V and J ends lost 0 bases and 7 bases respectively, with 11 bases between them. The CDR3 has 14 residues. This CDR3 reads CASSVALMGQPQHF. CDR3 coding DNA: TGTGCCAGCAGCGTAGCCCTCATGGGACAGCCCCAGCATTTT.

CDR3 in amino acids: CASTWSDNEKLFF. Here the CDR3 DNA reads TGTGCCAGCACGTGGTCAGATAATGAAAAACTGTTTTTT. The chain links TRBV12-3 or TRBV12-4 to TRBJ1-4; D uncertain. This CDR3 is 13 amino acids long. V lost 7 bases and J 4 bases, leaving 10 bases between the germline ends.

V gene TRBV6-2 or TRBV6-3 combines with J gene TRBJ2-6, with D perhaps TRBD1 or TRBD2 (5 bases each). This CDR3 has 16 residues. Trimming pared 5 bases from V and 2 bases from J, leaving 13 bases between. From germline, CDR1 is MNHEY and CDR2 SVGEGT. The CDR3: CASSRDLETGANVLTF. In nucleotides, the CDR3 is TGTGCCAGCAGTAGGGACCTTGAAACTGGGGCCAACGTCCTGACTTTC.

This sequence joins TRBV28 and TRBJ1-2, with D unresolved. V shed 5 bases and J shed 7 bases, with 20 bases lying between them. Per the germline V gene, CDR1 is MDHEN and CDR2 is SYDVKM. The CDR3 loop spans 15 amino acids. CDR3 in DNA: TGTGCCAGCAGTCTACGGTCTCCTCCTCCGGGTGGCTACACCTTC. Protein: CASSLRSPPPGGYTF.

The gene calls are TRBV14 and TRBJ1-4; 7 bases fit TRBD1. This CDR3 comprises 15 residues. With V trimmed by 4 bases and J by 1 base, 3 bases remained unmatched. Looked up from germline, CDR1 is SGHDN and CDR2 is FVKESK. The CDR3 coding sequence is TGTGCCAGCAGCCTTAGGGGGCAAACTAATGAAAAACTGTTTTTT. Protein sequence: CASSLRGQTNEKLFF.

The table lists this clone with many counts. This sequence joins TRBV28 and TRBJ2-7, with D possibly being TRBD2 (6 bases). Per the germline V gene, CDR1 is MDHEN and CDR2 is SYDVKM. The V end was cut by 6 bases, the J end by 3 bases, with 12 bases between. The length of the CDR3 is 13 residues. The CDR3 loop is CASRAGLFYEQYF. For the CDR3, the DNA is TGTGCCAGCAGGGCGGGACTGTTCTACGAGCAGTACTTC.

This clone was recorded once. V and J are TRBV20-1 and TRBJ2-7; 15 bases are shared with TRBD2. This CDR3 region has 16 residues. CDR1 is DFQATT and CDR2 is SNEGSKA in the germline V gene (reference sequence). With 3 bases clipped from V and 6 bases from J, the junction kept 9 bases outside the gene matches. CDR3 residues: CSASGLAGGLIAEQYF. In DNA, the CDR3 is TGCAGTGCTAGTGGACTAGCGGGGGGGCTTATTGCCGAGCAGTACTTC.

This chain joins TRBV9 and TRBJ2-3; D is ambiguous. V gave up 1 base and J gave up 3 bases, with 12 bases separating them. Germline lookup yields CDR1 SGDLS and CDR2 YYNGEE. The CDR3 is 15 amino acids. CDR3 protein: CASSVMEKTTDTQYF. For the CDR3, the DNA is TGTGCCAGCAGCGTAATGGAGAAAACAACAGATACGCAGTATTTT.

This clone was seen once. The gene calls are TRBV19 and TRBJ2-7; no reliable D call. The CDR3 loop spans 13 amino acids. Trimming removed 10 bases from V and 3 bases from J, with 16 bases in between. The germline V gene has CDR1 LNHDA and CDR2 SQIVND (reference sequence). DNA of the CDR3: TGTGCCACCAGTCTCTACCTATACTACGAGCAGTACTTC. This gives the protein CATSLYLYYEQYF.